A single TCR beta chain is shown here with its context. The entry originates in a study of T-cell reconstitution after alpha-beta-depleted transplantation in children. This CDR3 comprises 17 residues. The V end lost 1 base, the J end lost 0 bases, and 10 bases lay between the germline ends. Germline V gene data show CDR1 as MGHRA and CDR2 as YSYEKL. The library targeted TCRbeta and was prepared with unique molecular identifiers. TCRdb re-called the PCR reads with MiXCR, one entry per CDR3 protein. The repertoire includes 780,000 or so distinct CDR3 sequences, around 15% of them detected once, and 5% sits in the top ten.

The receptor comes from a male patient under 18 who had a stem cell transplant for acute lymphoblastic leukemia, so the T cells may come from the graft donor. The V and J genes are TRBV4-1 and TRBJ2-6, with D possibly TRBD1 on 5 matching bases. The source was PBMCs, mostly from graft donor cells, collected 360 days after TCRalphabeta/CD19-depleted stem cell transplant. CDR3: CASSQVRQSSGANVLTF. The CDR3 DNA reads as TGCGCCAGCAGCCAAGTTAGACAGAGCTCTGGGGCCAACGTCCTGACTTTC.